The 16 T cell receptor beta chains given below trace back to one sample, sequenced in a study of T cell responses to AZD1222 COVID-19 vaccine (dated by TCRdb to the early 2020s). The library relied on the immunoSEQ multiplex PCR assay. Held by TCRdb, this immuneACCESS table contains in-frame sequences only and omits some clones. Under half of the omission traces to an unresolved V gene where checked; the cause of the rest is unknown. The sample includes 100,000 to 150,000 clones, with 90% observed a single time. Together, the top ten hold 4.4% of the sample. Read against the paper, the sample's time point label means: baseline before first vaccination. Explained via the paper, the treatment or condition label denotes: meningococcal conjugate vaccine given as trial control. The sequences come from peripheral blood, collected on day 0 of MenACWY control vaccination. The receptors originated from an adult in good health.

V and J are TRBV6-1 and TRBJ1-4; the match to TRBD1 covers 7 bases. With V trimmed by 6 bases and J by 5 bases, 12 bases remained unmatched. The CDR3 is 16 amino acids. Germline assignment: CDR1 MNHNS and CDR2 SASEGT. DNA of the CDR3: TGTGCCAGCAGCGAAATAGGGACAGTGATGAATGAAAAACTGTTTTTT. Its protein product is CASSEIGTVMNEKLFF.

The chain employs TRBV6-5 and TRBJ1-1; TRBD1 is a possible D gene (6 bases). The CDR3 is made up of 14 amino acids. The V gene's germline CDR1 is MNHEY and CDR2 SVGAGI. Deletions cut 6 bases from V and 1 base from J, with 12 bases between. CDR3 DNA sequence: TGTGCCAGCAGACCAGACAGGCAGAACACTGAAGCTTTCTTT. Translated: CASRPDRQNTEAFF.

This clone was recorded once. The chain uses TRBV19 and TRBJ2-5; maybe TRBD2 (5 bases). The germline V gene has CDR1 LNHDA and CDR2 SQIVND (reference sequence). The V gene lost 7 bases and the J gene lost 5 bases, with 20 bases spanning the gap. The CDR3 extends over 15 amino acids. The CDR3 loop reads CASTGWAGGLETQYF. In nucleotides, the CDR3 is TGTGCCAGTACCGGATGGGCAGGCGGGTTGGAGACCCAGTACTTC.

This chain uses TRBV5-4 with TRBJ1-4; the D gene is possibly TRBD1 (5 bases). The germline V gene has CDR1 SGHNT and CDR2 YYREEE (reference sequence). The CDR3 runs to 16 residues. V lost 2 bases to trimming and J lost 6 bases, with 17 bases between them. The CDR3 reads CASSLLTGGGDEKLFF. The CDR3, as DNA: TGTGCCAGCAGCTTATTAACCGGGGGAGGCGATGAAAAACTGTTTTTT. Full variable domain (remainder filled in from reference TRBV5-4 and TRBJ1-4): ETGVTQSPTHLIKTRGQQVTLRCSSQSGHNTVSWYQQALGQGPQFIFQYYREEENGRGNFPPRFSGLQFPNYSSELNVNALELDDSALYLCASSLLTGGGDEKLFFGSGTQLSVL.

The chain joins TRBV28 to TRBJ2-7; no clear D. This CDR3 has 14 residues. Germline CDR1 and CDR2: MDHEN and SYDVKM. V dropped 5 bases and J dropped 2 bases, with 13 bases sitting between them. The CDR3 sequence: CASSTQILAYEQYV. In DNA, the CDR3 is TGTGCCAGCAGTACCCAGATATTGGCCTACGAGCAGTACGTC.

The chain combines TRBV28 with TRBJ1-6, with no clear D. The CDR3 consists of 17 residues. Trimming took off 2 bases at V and 8 bases at J, with 19 bases between the two ends. The germline V gene encodes CDR1 MDHEN and CDR2 SYDVKM. CDR3 loop: CASSLPVGGAAHSPLHF. The CDR3 nucleotides are TGTGCCAGCAGTTTACCTGTGGGCGGAGCCGCACATTCACCCCTCCACTTT.

The gene calls are TRBV4-1 and TRBJ2-6, with D perhaps matching TRBD1 (6 bases). In germline, CDR1 is MGHRA, CDR2 YSYEKL. There are 18 residues in the CDR3. V shed 1 base and J shed 4 bases, with 17 bases lying between them. In DNA, the CDR3 is TGCGCCAGCAGCCAAGCGTTTAGGGGGACGGACGGGGCCAACGTCCTGACTTTC. It translates to CASSQAFRGTDGANVLTF.

Here the CDR3 reads CASSQGTSPDNEQFF. CDR3 sequence (DNA): TGTGCCAGCAGCCAAGGGACTAGCCCGGACAATGAGCAGTTCTTC. J is TRBJ2-1 and V is TRBV4-2; 8 bases line up with TRBD2. Germline loops: CDR1 LGHNA, CDR2 YNFKEQ. V lost 1 base and J lost 5; bases outside the gene matches: 4. CDR3 size: 15 residues.

The chain uses TRBV5-4 and TRBJ1-6; tentatively, D is TRBD1 (5 bases). Per germline, CDR1 SGHNT and CDR2 YYREEE (reference sequence). This CDR3 region has 16 residues. The V end was cut by 4 bases, the J end by 7 bases, with 18 bases between. The DNA for the CDR3 is TGTGCCAGCAGCCTGGTGGCGCGGGGCTACAATTCACCCCTCCACTTT. Protein product: CASSLVARGYNSPLHF.

J is TRBJ2-3 and V is TRBV4-3, with 11 nucleotides matching TRBD2. Trimming at V came to 0 bases and at J to 4 bases, leaving 12 bases not matched to a gene. Germline V gene sequence: CDR1 LGHNA, CDR2 YSLEER. This CDR3 spans 19 amino acids. Here the CDR3 reads CASSQELAGANHLADTQYF. The CDR3 nucleotides are TGCGCCAGCAGCCAAGAACTAGCGGGGGCTAACCATCTCGCAGATACGCAGTATTTT.

The chain employs TRBV11-2 and TRBJ2-7; no definite D call. Germline CDR1 and CDR2: SGHAT and FQNNGV. V was shortened by 1 base and J by 5 bases, with 6 bases between the two germline ends. This CDR3 comprises 12 residues. DNA for the CDR3: TGTGCCAGCAGCTTAGGGGGTCACGAGCAGTACGTC. Translating it yields CASSLGGHEQYV.

The chain is built from TRBV18 and TRBJ2-2; weak D call: TRBD1 (6 bases). Per the germline V gene, CDR1 is KGHSH and CDR2 is LQKENI. The germline V and J ends were trimmed by 2 bases and 4 bases, with 14 bases remaining between them. The CDR3 spans 16 residues. The CDR3 reads CASSPLARGGTGELFF. The CDR3 region has the DNA TGTGCCAGCTCACCATTGGCCCGAGGGGGCACCGGGGAGCTGTTTTTT.

This sequence joins TRBV28 and TRBJ2-3; the D is unclear. The ends were cut back, 5 bases at V and 0 bases at J, with 0 bases in the middle. The CDR3 has 11 amino acids. Germline V gene sequence: CDR1 MDHEN, CDR2 SYDVKM. CDR3 DNA sequence: TGTGCCAGCAGTAGCACAGATACGCAGTATTTT. Translation: CASSSTDTQYF.

This sequence joins TRBV6-6 and TRBJ2-7; D not resolved. Trimming pared 0 bases from V and 0 bases from J, leaving 12 bases between. Germline V CDR1 and CDR2: MNHNY, SVGAGI (reference sequence). The CDR3 has 16 amino acids. The CDR3 DNA sequence: TGTGCCAGCAGTTACTCGACATCGGAAAGCTCCTACGAGCAGTACTTC. Protein sequence: CASSYSTSESSYEQYF.

This chain links TRBV5-1 with TRBJ2-2; no clear D. Germline V CDR1 and CDR2: SGHRS, YFSETQ. CDR3 length equals 11 residues. Trimming left V 6 bases short and J 5 bases short, with 5 bases between. In nucleotides, the CDR3 is TGCGCCAGCACGTTAACCGGGGAGCTGTTTTTT. Translation: CASTLTGELFF.

The chain carries TRBV2 and TRBJ2-3, with D perhaps matching TRBD2 (5 bases). The CDR3 extends over 15 amino acids. V was cut by 1 base and J by 4 bases, with 12 bases left in between. Germline lookup yields CDR1 SNHLY and CDR2 FYNNEI. The DNA of the CDR3 is TGTGCCAGCAGTGAAGAATCGAAGGGAGCAGATACGCAGTATTTT. As protein: CASSEESKGADTQYF.